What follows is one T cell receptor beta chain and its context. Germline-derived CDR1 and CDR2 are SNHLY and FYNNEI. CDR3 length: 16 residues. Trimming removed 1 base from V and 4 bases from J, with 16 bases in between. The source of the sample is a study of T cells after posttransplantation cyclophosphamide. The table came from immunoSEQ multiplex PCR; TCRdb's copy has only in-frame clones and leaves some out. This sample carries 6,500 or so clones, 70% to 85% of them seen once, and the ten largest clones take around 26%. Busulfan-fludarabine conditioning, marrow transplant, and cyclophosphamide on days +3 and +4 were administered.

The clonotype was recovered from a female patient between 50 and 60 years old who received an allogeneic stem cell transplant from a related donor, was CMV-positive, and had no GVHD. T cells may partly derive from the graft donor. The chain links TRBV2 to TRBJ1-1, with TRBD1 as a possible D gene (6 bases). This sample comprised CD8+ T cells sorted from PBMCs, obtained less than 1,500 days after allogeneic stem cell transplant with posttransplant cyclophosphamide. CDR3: CASSEGLQGRRTEAFF. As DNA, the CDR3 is TGTGCCAGCAGTGAAGGGCTTCAGGGGCGGCGCACTGAAGCTTTCTTT.